Below, one TCR beta chain is given with its context. No antigen is known for it. Primers: 60 Vbeta forward and 13 Jbeta reverse. Assay used: immunoSEQ multiplex PCR; TCRdb lists only in-frame clones, some missing. The sample has about 130,000 clones; 77% are singletons. The data originate from a study of cytomegalovirus exposure and HLA in healthy donors. Trimming removed 6 bases at V and 6 bases at J, with 13 bases between. Per germline, CDR1 MNHEY and CDR2 SVGAGI. The CDR3 sequence is 13 residues long. General observations from the study: In a later analysis, HLA-associated beta chains showed higher expansion and lower generation probabilities than comparable chains. The study labeled more than 150 TCR beta chains cytomegalovirus-associated. In a later analysis, at a false discovery rate of 0.05, approximately 16,000 TCR beta sequences were associated with HLA alleles.

The TCR sequence derives from a woman aged 40 to 50 in good health and CMV-seropositive. The chain combines TRBV6-5 with TRBJ2-3; the D gene is possibly TRBD1 (5 bases). Sequencing used PBMCs. The CDR3 nucleotides are TGTGCCAGCAGCATCGGACATTTGGATACGCAGTATTTT. Protein product: CASSIGHLDTQYF.